These 31 T cell receptor beta chains were sequenced from one sample in a study of T cells of healthy individuals. TCRdb processed the 5' RACE reads anew with MiXCR; each CDR3 protein has one entry. The data hold about 60,000 distinct CDR3 sequences, with 15% to 20% observed a single time. These TCRs come from a human donor in good health.

This clonotype was seen a few times. The CDR3: CASSLAKNIQYF. DNA of the CDR3: TGTGCCAGCAGCTTGGCCAAAAACATTCAGTACTTC. The chain couples TRBV7-2 to TRBJ2-4; unclear D gene. The V end lost 3 bases, the J end lost 1 base, and 1 base lay between the germline ends. CDR1 SGHTA and CDR2 FQGNSA come from the germline V gene. There are 12 residues in the CDR3.

This clonotype showed up just a few times. The chain couples TRBV9 to TRBJ1-3; D might be TRBD1 (6 bases). The CDR3 is 14 residues long. V gave up 6 bases and J gave up 3 bases, with 13 bases separating them. In germline, CDR1 is SGDLS, CDR2 YYNGEE. CDR3 sequence reads: CASTRGEVGNTIYF. The CDR3 DNA sequence: TGTGCCAGCACCAGGGGAGAAGTTGGAAACACCATATATTTT. Supplemented by reference TRBV9 and TRBJ1-3, the full variable domain reads DSGVTQTPKHLITATGQRVTLRCSPRSGDLSVYWYQQSLDQGLQFLIQYYNGEERAKGNILERFSAQQFPDLHSELNLSSLELGDSALYFCASTRGEVGNTIYFGEGSWLTVV.

Ten or more counts support this clonotype. This chain joins TRBV7-8 and TRBJ1-6, with D tentatively TRBD1 (5 bases). V dropped 4 bases and J dropped 7 bases, with 11 bases sitting between them. The germline V gene encodes CDR1 SGHVS and CDR2 FQNEAQ. The CDR3 length is 14 residues. The CDR3 protein is CASSYRQLNSPLHF. In nucleotides, the CDR3 is TGTGCCAGCAGCTATCGACAGCTCAATTCACCCCTCCACTTT.

V is TRBV5-1 and J is TRBJ2-3; 14 nucleotides agree with TRBD2. Germline V gives CDR1 SGHRS, CDR2 YFSETQ. V lost 1 base to trimming and J lost 6 bases; unmatched junction nucleotides: 7. The CDR3 is 17 residues long. The CDR3 region has the DNA TGCGCCAGCAGCTTGCCTGGACTAGCGGGGGGCAGGGATACGCAGTATTTT. This sequence encodes CASSLPGLAGGRDTQYF.

This clonotype was observed a few times. The chain recombines TRBV6-5 with TRBJ2-3; possibly TRBD2 for D (5 bases). Germline values: CDR1 MNHEY, CDR2 SVGAGI. With 2 bases removed from V and 1 base from J, the gap between germline ends came to 10 bases. The CDR3 is 15 residues long. Here the CDR3 DNA reads TGTGCCAGCAGTTACGGCGTGAGGGGCACAGATACGCAGTATTTT. Translated: CASSYGVRGTDTQYF.

The table lists this clonotype with a few counts. V gene TRBV4-2 combines with J gene TRBJ2-7; 12 nucleotides match TRBD2. CDR1 is LGHNA and CDR2 is YNFKEQ in the germline V gene. V lost 3 bases and J lost 2; bases outside the gene matches: 14. The CDR3 has 19 residues. This CDR3 is CASSQAEGLAGSGTYEQYF. In DNA, the CDR3 is TGTGCCAGCAGCCAGGCTGAAGGACTAGCGGGAAGCGGTACCTACGAGCAGTACTTC.

The chain is built from TRBV5-1 and TRBJ2-1, with D perhaps assigned TRBD1 or TRBD2 (5 bases each). The CDR3 consists of 14 residues. Per germline, CDR1 SGHRS and CDR2 YFSETQ. Between the trimmed V and J ends, which lost 4 bases and 5 bases, there was a span of 13 bases. CDR3 sequence reads: CASSVRDGHNEQFF. CDR3 coding DNA: TGCGCCAGCAGCGTCCGGGACGGGCACAATGAGCAGTTCTTC.

This clonotype was counted a few times. The chain employs TRBV5-6 and TRBJ1-2; D uncertain. CDR3 length equals 12 residues. Deletions cut 6 bases from V and 4 bases from J, with 10 bases between. Germline V gives CDR1 SGHDT, CDR2 YYEEEE. CDR3 in DNA: TGTGCCAGCACCGACGTAGGCTATGGCTACACCTTC. Translation gives CASTDVGYGYTF. The whole variable domain, filled in from reference TRBV5-6 and TRBJ1-2, reads DAGVTQSPTHLIKTRGQQVTLRCSPKSGHDTVSWYQQALGQGPQFIFQYYEEEERQRGNFPDRFSGHQFPNYSSELNVNALLLGDSALYLCASTDVGYGYTFGSGTRLTVV.

Many counts were recorded for this clonotype. The V and J genes are TRBV20-1 and TRBJ1-6; D is unclear. Germline V lookup: CDR1 DFQATT, CDR2 SNEGSKA (reference sequence). This CDR3 contains 13 residues. Trimming shortened V by 3 bases and J by 6 bases, and 9 bases separated the two germline ends. The CDR3 coding sequence is TGCAGTGCTAGTAGGGTCGGTAATTCACCCCTCCACTTT. Translation gives CSASRVGNSPLHF.

The V and J genes are TRBV5-5 and TRBJ2-6; D is perhaps TRBD2 (5 bases). The CDR3 consists of 18 residues. The V end lost 4 bases, the J end lost 0 bases, and 17 bases lay between the germline ends. The germline V gene encodes CDR1 SGHKS and CDR2 YYEKEE (reference sequence). In DNA, the CDR3 is TGTGCCAGCAGCCATCCCCCGGGAACAAGCTCTGGGGCCAACGTCCTGACTTTC. This translates into CASSHPPGTSSGANVLTF.

This clonotype was recorded many times. The V and J genes are TRBV7-2 and TRBJ2-3; D is possibly TRBD2 (5 bases). Trimming pared 3 bases from V and 6 bases from J, leaving 16 bases between. CDR1 SGHTA and CDR2 FQGNSA come from the germline V gene. CDR3 length: 15 amino acids. The CDR3 reads CASSFPEGLSDTQYF. The DNA for the CDR3 is TGTGCCAGCAGCTTTCCCGAGGGCCTCAGTGATACGCAGTATTTT.

The genes are TRBV11-3 and TRBJ2-1, with D hard to call. The germline V gene encodes CDR1 SGHNT and CDR2 YENEEA. V lost 4 bases, J lost 0 bases, and 13 bases lay in between. There are 16 residues in the CDR3. The CDR3 nucleotides read TGTGCCAGCAGCTCAGTCTTCGGAAGCTCCTACAATGAGCAGTTCTTC. Its protein product is CASSSVFGSSYNEQFF.

This clonotype was seen at least ten times. The chain uses TRBV20-1 and TRBJ1-4; D is possibly TRBD1 (6 bases). Germline V gene data show CDR1 as DFQATT and CDR2 as SNEGSKA (reference sequence). The CDR3 runs to 12 residues. The CDR3 DNA reads TGCAGCCCCCAGGGGTTGGGGGAAAAACTGTTTTTT. Amino acids: CSPQGLGEKLFF.

There are a few counts of this clonotype. The gene calls are TRBV5-1 and TRBJ2-2; D may be TRBD2 (7 bases). Per the germline V gene, CDR1 is SGHRS and CDR2 is YFSETQ. The CDR3 spans 16 residues. Trimming shortened V by 0 bases and J by 3 bases, and 12 bases separated the two germline ends. DNA of the CDR3: TGCGCCAGCAGCTTGGCGGGGGGCCCGGACACCGGGGAGCTGTTTTTT. Amino acid sequence: CASSLAGGPDTGELFF.

V is TRBV30 and J is TRBJ2-2; no clear D. The CDR3 is 17 residues long. The V end was cut by 3 bases, the J end by 3 bases, with 20 bases between. In germline, CDR1 is GTSNPN, CDR2 SVGIG (reference sequence). In DNA, the CDR3 is TGTGCCTGGAGCCGCCTACTGCCCAGTAGGTACACCGGGGAGCTGTTTTTT. This translates into CAWSRLLPSRYTGELFF.

This clonotype was picked up a small number of times. The gene calls are TRBV14 and TRBJ1-4, with 12 bases fitting TRBD1. Germline CDR1 and CDR2: SGHDN and FVKESK. V gave up 3 bases and J gave up 8 bases; unmatched junction bases: 13. The CDR3 is 18 amino acids. CDR3 amino acids: CASSQTGTGGAFEEKLFF. CDR3 sequence (DNA): TGTGCCAGCAGCCAGACCGGGACAGGGGGCGCATTTGAGGAAAAACTGTTTTTT.

This clonotype occurred many times. The chain combines TRBV5-1 with TRBJ2-5; 8 positions match TRBD2. The V and J ends lost 0 bases and 2 bases, in that order; junction bases with no gene match: 3. Germline V gives CDR1 SGHRS, CDR2 YFSETQ. The CDR3 contains 15 residues. This CDR3 reads CASSLGASGQETQYF. CDR3 nucleotides: TGCGCCAGCAGCTTGGGGGCTAGCGGGCAAGAGACCCAGTACTTC.

In this sample, this clonotype turned up many times. The chain recombines TRBV20-1 with TRBJ2-3, with D possibly TRBD2 on 6 matching bases. In germline, CDR1 is DFQATT, CDR2 SNEGSKA (reference sequence). V lost 7 bases to trimming and J lost 5 bases, with 7 bases between them. CDR3 size: 10 residues. The DNA for the CDR3 is TGCAGTGTGGGGGGAGATACGCAGTATTTT. As protein: CSVGGDTQYF.

The chain combines TRBV5-1 with TRBJ2-3; 7 nucleotides align to TRBD2. The ends lost 3 bases at V and 4 bases at J; junction bases unmatched: 8. The germline V gene has CDR1 SGHRS and CDR2 YFSETQ. The CDR3 spans 15 residues. The CDR3 here is CASSWWTSLSDTQYF. The CDR3 nucleotides are TGCGCCAGCAGCTGGTGGACTAGTTTGTCAGATACGCAGTATTTT.

Only a few counts were recorded for this clonotype. V usage is TRBV2 and J usage is TRBJ2-5; tentative D call: TRBD2 (7 bases). Trimming removed 2 bases at V and 9 bases at J, with 13 bases between. The germline CDR1 and CDR2 sequences are SNHLY and FYNNEI. The CDR3 has 13 residues. CDR3 in DNA: TGTGCCAGCAGTGAATCAAGAGGGGGGGCCCAGTACTTC. Translating it yields CASSESRGGAQYF.

CDR3 coding DNA: TGTGCCAGCAGTTTAAGACAGCAAGAGACCCAGTACTTC. Encoded protein: CASSLRQQETQYF. V is TRBV27 and J is TRBJ2-5; D is possibly TRBD1 (5 bases). V was clipped by 2 bases and J by 2 bases, with 6 bases between them. The CDR3 contains 13 residues. The V gene's germline CDR1 is MNHEY and CDR2 SMNVEV (reference sequence).

This clonotype showed up many times. The chain links TRBV7-9 to TRBJ1-4; no clear D. CDR3 length: 11 amino acids. Trimming removed 5 bases from V and 8 bases from J, with 6 bases in between. In germline, CDR1 is SEHNR, CDR2 FQNEAQ (reference sequence). The CDR3 sequence is CASSNSEKLFF. CDR3 in DNA: TGTGCCAGCAGCAACAGCGAAAAACTGTTTTTT.

The sample holds a few counts of this clonotype. The chain recombines TRBV7-6 with TRBJ2-7; D call uncertain. The V gene lost 5 bases and the J gene lost 3 bases, with 8 bases spanning the gap. The CDR3 spans 12 residues. Per the germline V gene, CDR1 is SGHVS and CDR2 is FNYEAQ. The CDR3 loop reads CASSPSVYEQYF. The CDR3 nucleotides read TGTGCCAGCAGCCCGAGTGTCTACGAGCAGTACTTC.

The chain has TRBV15 and TRBJ1-5, with D hard to call. The germline gives CDR1 LNHNV, CDR2 YYDKDF (reference sequence). V gave up 0 bases and J gave up 2 bases, with 8 bases separating them. The CDR3 runs to 15 residues. As DNA, the CDR3 is TGTGCCACCAGCAGAGACCTCACGGGCAATCAGCCCCAGCATTTT. Protein product: CATSRDLTGNQPQHF.

This clonotype turned up a few times. CDR3 sequence (DNA): TGTGCCTGGATGGTGCAGAGACACACCGGGGAGCTGTTTTTT. Residues: CAWMVQRHTGELFF. The chain couples TRBV30 to TRBJ2-2; unclear D gene. Germline values: CDR1 GTSNPN, CDR2 SVGIG (reference sequence). The CDR3 covers 14 residues. V was pared by 4 bases and J by 3 bases, with 12 bases between. Looking up the rest from reference TRBV30 and TRBJ2-2 gives the full variable domain: SQTIHQWPATLVQPVGSPLSLECTVEGTSNPNLYWYRQAAGRGLQLLFYSVGIGQISSEVPQNLSASRPQDRQFILSSKKLLLSDSGFYLCAWMVQRHTGELFFGEGSRLTVL.

The chain recombines TRBV7-9 with TRBJ1-1, with D uncertain. The germline V gene has CDR1 SEHNR and CDR2 FQNEAQ (reference sequence). Trimming shortened V by 11 bases and J by 7 bases, and 14 bases separated the two germline ends. The CDR3 is made up of 11 amino acids. The CDR3: CAVRRDSEAFF. Written as DNA, the CDR3 is TGTGCCGTTAGAAGGGATAGTGAAGCTTTCTTT.

The CDR3 spells CASARTGESYEQYF. The CDR3 DNA reads as TGTGCCAGTGCCCGAACAGGGGAATCATACGAGCAGTACTTC. The chain employs TRBV12-3 or TRBV12-4 and TRBJ2-7; 7 bases fit TRBD1. J gave up 4 bases and V 9 bases, and 12 bases lay outside the gene matches. The CDR3 runs 14 residues.

This sequence joins TRBV10-3 and TRBJ2-5; D may be TRBD2 (5 bases). V was cut by 6 bases and J by 1 base, with 9 bases left in between. The CDR3 is made up of 13 amino acids. Germline V gene data show CDR1 as ENHRY and CDR2 as SYGVKD. CDR3 residues: CAIRERSQETQYF. The CDR3 bases are TGTGCCATCAGGGAGCGGAGCCAAGAGACCCAGTACTTC.

Only a few counts were recorded for this clonotype. The chain employs TRBV5-1 and TRBJ2-3; the D gene is possibly TRBD2 (6 bases). The CDR3 spans 15 residues. Germline CDR1 and CDR2: SGHRS and YFSETQ. The ends were cut back, 3 bases at V and 4 bases at J, with 15 bases in the middle. CDR3 residues: CASSYSGLGADTQYF. Here the CDR3 DNA reads TGCGCCAGCAGCTACAGCGGGTTGGGGGCAGATACGCAGTATTTT.

The sample holds a few counts of this clonotype. The CDR3 DNA follows: TGTGCCAGCAGCCCTCTGGCTAGCGGGAGGCACTACGAGCAGTACTTC. Its translation is CASSPLASGRHYEQYF. J is TRBJ2-7 and V is TRBV11-2; 11 bases fit TRBD2. Germline trimming cut 5 bases from V and 3 bases from J; bases unmatched to any gene: 9. The CDR3 totals 16 residues. Looked up from germline, CDR1 is SGHAT and CDR2 is FQNNGV.

This clonotype has at least ten counts. This rearrangement joins TRBV25-1 to TRBJ2-1, with 12 positions matching TRBD2. This CDR3 has 14 residues. CDR1 and CDR2 (germline): MGHDK, SYGVNS. J was trimmed by 7 bases and V by 8 bases; bases with no gene match: 6. The DNA for the CDR3 is TGTGCCAGCGTACTAGCGGGAGGACCGAATGAGCAGTTCTTC. This sequence encodes CASVLAGGPNEQFF.